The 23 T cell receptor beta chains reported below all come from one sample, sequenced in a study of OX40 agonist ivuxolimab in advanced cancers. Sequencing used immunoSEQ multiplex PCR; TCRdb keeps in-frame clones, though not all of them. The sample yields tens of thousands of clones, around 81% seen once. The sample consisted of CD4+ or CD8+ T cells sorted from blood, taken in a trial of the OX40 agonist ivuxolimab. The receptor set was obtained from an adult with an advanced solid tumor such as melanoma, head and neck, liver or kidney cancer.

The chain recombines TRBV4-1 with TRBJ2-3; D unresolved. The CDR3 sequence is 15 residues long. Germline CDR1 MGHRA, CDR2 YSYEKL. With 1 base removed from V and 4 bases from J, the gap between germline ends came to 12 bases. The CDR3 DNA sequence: TGCGCCAGCAGCCAAGTGAGCCGGGTCGCAGATACGCAGTATTTT. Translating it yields CASSQVSRVADTQYF.

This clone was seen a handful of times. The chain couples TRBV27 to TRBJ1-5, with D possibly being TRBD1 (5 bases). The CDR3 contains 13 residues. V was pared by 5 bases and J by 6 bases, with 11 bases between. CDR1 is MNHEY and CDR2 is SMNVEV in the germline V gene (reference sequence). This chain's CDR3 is CASSNEGTQPQHF. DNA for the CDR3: TGTGCCAGCAGTAACGAGGGGACTCAGCCCCAGCATTTT.

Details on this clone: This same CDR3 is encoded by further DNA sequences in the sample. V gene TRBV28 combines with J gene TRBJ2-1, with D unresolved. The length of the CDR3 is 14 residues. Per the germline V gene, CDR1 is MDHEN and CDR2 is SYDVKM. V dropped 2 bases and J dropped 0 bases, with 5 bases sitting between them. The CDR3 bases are TGTGCCAGCAGTTTAGGCGGCTCCTACAATGAGCAGTTCTTC. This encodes CASSLGGSYNEQFF.

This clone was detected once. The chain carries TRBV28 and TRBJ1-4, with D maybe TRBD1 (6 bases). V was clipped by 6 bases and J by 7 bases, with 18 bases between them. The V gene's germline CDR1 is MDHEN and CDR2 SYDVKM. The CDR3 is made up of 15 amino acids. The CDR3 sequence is CASRDGGGLGEKLFF. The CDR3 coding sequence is TGTGCCAGCAGAGATGGGGGGGGCTTGGGTGAAAAACTGTTTTTT.

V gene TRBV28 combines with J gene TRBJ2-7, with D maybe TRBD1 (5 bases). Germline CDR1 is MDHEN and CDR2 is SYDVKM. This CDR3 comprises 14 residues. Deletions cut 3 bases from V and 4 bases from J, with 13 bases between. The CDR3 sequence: CASSFLSGLYEQYF. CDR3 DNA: TGTGCCAGCAGTTTCTTGTCAGGGCTATACGAGCAGTACTTC.

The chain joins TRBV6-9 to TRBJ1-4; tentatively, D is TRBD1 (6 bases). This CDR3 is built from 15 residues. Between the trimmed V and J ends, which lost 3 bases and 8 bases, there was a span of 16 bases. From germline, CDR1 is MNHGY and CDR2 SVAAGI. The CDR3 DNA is TGTGCCAGCAGTTACTCTTTACAGGGTAGGGAAAAACTGTTTTTT. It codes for CASSYSLQGREKLFF.

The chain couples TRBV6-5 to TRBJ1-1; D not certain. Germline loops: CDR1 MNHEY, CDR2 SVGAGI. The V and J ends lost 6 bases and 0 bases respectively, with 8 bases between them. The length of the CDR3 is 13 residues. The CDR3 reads CASRPGLNTEAFF. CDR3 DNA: TGTGCCAGCAGACCTGGACTGAACACTGAAGCTTTCTTT.

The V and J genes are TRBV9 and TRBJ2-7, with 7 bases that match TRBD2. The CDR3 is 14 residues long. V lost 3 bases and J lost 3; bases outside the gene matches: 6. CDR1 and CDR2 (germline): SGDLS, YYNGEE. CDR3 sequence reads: CASSAGGESYEQYF. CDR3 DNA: TGTGCCAGCAGCGCGGGAGGAGAGAGCTACGAGCAGTACTTC.

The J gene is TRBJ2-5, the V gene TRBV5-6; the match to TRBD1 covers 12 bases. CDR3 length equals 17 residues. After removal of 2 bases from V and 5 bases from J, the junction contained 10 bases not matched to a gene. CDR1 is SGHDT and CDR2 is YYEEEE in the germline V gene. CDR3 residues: CASSFLPGQGAGETQYF. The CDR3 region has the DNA TGTGCCAGCAGCTTTCTACCGGGACAGGGGGCTGGGGAGACCCAGTACTTC.

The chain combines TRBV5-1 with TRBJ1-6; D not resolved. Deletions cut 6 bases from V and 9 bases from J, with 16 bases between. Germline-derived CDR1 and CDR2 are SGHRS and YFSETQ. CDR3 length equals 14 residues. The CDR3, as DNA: TGCGCCAGCACTCACATCTTAAATGGTTCACCCCTCCACTTT. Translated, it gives CASTHILNGSPLHF.

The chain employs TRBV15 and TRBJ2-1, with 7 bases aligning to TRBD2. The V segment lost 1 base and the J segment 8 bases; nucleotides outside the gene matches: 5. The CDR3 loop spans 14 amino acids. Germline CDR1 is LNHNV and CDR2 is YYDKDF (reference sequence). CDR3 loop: CATSRGLAADEQFF. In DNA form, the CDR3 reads TGTGCCACCAGCAGAGGACTAGCTGCGGATGAGCAGTTCTTC.

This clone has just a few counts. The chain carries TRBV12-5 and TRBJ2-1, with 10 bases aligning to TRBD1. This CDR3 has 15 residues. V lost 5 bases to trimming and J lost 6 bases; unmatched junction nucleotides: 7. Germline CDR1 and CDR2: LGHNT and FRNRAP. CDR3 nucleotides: TGTGCTAGTGGTCCCGGACAGGGGGGGTTCAATGAGCAGTTCTTC. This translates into CASGPGQGGFNEQFF.

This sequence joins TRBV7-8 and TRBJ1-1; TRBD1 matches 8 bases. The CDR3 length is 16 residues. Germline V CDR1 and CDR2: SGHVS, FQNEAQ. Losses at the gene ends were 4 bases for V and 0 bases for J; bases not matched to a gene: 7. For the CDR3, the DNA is TGTGCCAGCAGCTCTACGACAGGGGCCATGAACACTGAAGCTTTCTTT. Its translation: CASSSTTGAMNTEAFF.

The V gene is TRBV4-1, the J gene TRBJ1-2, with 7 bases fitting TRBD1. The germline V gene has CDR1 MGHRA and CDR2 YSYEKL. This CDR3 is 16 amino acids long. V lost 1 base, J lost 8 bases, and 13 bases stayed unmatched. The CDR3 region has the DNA TGCGCCAGCAGCCAAGTTGGCAGGGGGTCCTATTGGGGCTACACCTTC. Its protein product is CASSQVGRGSYWGYTF.

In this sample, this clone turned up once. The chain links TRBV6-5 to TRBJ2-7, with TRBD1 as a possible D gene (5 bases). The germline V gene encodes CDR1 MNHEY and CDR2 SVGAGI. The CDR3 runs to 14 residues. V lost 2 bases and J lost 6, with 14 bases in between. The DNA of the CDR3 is TGTGCCAGCAGTTACGGGCAGGGTCTTAGCGAGCAGTACTTC. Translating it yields CASSYGQGLSEQYF.

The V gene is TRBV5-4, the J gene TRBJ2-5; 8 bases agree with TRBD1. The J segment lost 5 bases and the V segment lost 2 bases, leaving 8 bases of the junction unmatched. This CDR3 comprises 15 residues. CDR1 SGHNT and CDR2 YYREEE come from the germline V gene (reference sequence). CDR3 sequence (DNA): TGTGCCAGCAGCTTCCAGGGGGCCGGAGGGGAGACCCAGTACTTC. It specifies CASSFQGAGGETQYF.

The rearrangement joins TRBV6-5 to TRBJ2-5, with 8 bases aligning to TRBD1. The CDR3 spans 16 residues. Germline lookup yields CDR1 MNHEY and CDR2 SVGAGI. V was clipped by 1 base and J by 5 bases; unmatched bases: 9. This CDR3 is CASSYFRTGLEETQYF. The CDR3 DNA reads TGTGCCAGCAGTTACTTTCGGACAGGGCTGGAGGAGACCCAGTACTTC.

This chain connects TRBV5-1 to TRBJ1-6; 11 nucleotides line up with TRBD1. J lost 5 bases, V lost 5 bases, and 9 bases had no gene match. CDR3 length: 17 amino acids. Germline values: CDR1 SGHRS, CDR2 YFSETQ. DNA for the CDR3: TGCGCCAGCAGACCCCCGGGACAGGGGGTAAATAATTCACCCCTCCACTTT. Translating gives CASRPPGQGVNNSPLHF.

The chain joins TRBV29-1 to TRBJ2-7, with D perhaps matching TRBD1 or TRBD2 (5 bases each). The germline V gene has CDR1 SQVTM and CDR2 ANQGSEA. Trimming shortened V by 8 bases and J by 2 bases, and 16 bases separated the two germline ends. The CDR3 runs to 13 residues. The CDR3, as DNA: TGCAGCTCCCGGGACGTAAGGACCTACGAGCAGTACTTC. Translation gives CSSRDVRTYEQYF.

The CDR3 sequence is CASSTLLFSGGHTDTQYF. The CDR3, as DNA: TGTGCCAGCAGTACCCTCCTTTTTAGCGGGGGGCACACAGATACGCAGTATTTT. The genes are TRBV28 and TRBJ2-3; 10 bases fit TRBD2. With 5 bases clipped from V and 2 bases from J, the junction kept 13 bases outside the gene matches. CDR1 and CDR2 (germline): MDHEN, SYDVKM. This CDR3 has 18 amino acids. The full variable domain, with the rest looked up from reference TRBV28 and TRBJ2-3, is DVKVTQSSRYLVKRTGEKVFLECVQDMDHENMFWYRQDPGLGLRLIYFSYDVKMKEKGDIPEGYSVSREKKERFSLILESASTNQTSMYLCASSTLLFSGGHTDTQYFGPGTRLTVL.

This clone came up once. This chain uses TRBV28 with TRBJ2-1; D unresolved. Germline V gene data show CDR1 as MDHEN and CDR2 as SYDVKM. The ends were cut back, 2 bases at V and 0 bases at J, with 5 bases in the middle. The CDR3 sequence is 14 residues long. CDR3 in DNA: TGTGCCAGCAGTTTAGTTAGCTCCTACAATGAGCAGTTCTTC. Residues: CASSLVSSYNEQFF.

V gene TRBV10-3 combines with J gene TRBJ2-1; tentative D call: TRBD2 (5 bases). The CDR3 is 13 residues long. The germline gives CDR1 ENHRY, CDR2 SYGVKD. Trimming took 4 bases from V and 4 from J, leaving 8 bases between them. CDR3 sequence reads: CAISAPGYNEQFF. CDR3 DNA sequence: TGTGCCATCAGTGCCCCGGGATACAATGAGCAGTTCTTC.

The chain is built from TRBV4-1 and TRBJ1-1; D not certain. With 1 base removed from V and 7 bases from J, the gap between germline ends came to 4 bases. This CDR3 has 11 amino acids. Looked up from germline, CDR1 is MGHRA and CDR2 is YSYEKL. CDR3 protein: CASSQGVEAFF. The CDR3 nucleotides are TGCGCCAGCAGCCAAGGGGTTGAAGCTTTCTTT.